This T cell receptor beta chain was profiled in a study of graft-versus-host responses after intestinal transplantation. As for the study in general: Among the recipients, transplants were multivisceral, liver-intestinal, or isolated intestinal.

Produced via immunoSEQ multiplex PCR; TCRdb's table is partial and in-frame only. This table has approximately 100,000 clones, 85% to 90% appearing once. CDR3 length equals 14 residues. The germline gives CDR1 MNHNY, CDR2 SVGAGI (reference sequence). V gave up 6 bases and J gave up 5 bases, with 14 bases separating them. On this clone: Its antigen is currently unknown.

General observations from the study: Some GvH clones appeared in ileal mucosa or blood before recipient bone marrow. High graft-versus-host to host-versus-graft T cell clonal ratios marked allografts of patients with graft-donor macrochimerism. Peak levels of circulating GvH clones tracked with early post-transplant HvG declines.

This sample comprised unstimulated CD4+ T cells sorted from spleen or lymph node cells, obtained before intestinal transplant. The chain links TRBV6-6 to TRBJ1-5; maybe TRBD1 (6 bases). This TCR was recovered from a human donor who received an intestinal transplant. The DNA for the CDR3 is TGTGCCAGCAGCTCCGGGCCAGGGGATCAGCCCCAGCATTTT. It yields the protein CASSSGPGDQPQHF.